The clone carrying this T cell receptor (beta chain) has just one count. Antigen: not known. Second doses at about 4 or about 12 weeks were pooled. The method was immunoSEQ multiplex PCR; TCRdb's version includes in-frame clones alone and lacks a portion of them. The sample records about 150,000 clones, around 87% being singletons. These data are taken from a study of T cell responses to AZD1222 COVID-19 vaccine. V shed 6 bases and J 8 bases; nucleotides not matched to a gene: 13. Looked up from germline, CDR1 is ENHRY and CDR2 is SYGVKD. The CDR3 totals 16 residues. The study, taken as a whole, reports: At baseline, just five to seven AZD1222 recipients tested seropositive. White British people made up most donors, females outnumbered males, and clonal diversity was possibly underestimated.

V is TRBV10-3 and J is TRBJ2-1; the match to TRBD2 covers 10 bases. Sequencing used peripheral blood, obtained 28 days after the second AZD1222 dose. This sequence was found in an adult who received the AZD1222 COVID-19 vaccine. The CDR3 loop is CAIRGGSAGGTDEQFF. The CDR3 region has the DNA TGTGCCATCAGGGGCGGTTCAGCGGGAGGGACCGATGAGCAGTTCTTC.